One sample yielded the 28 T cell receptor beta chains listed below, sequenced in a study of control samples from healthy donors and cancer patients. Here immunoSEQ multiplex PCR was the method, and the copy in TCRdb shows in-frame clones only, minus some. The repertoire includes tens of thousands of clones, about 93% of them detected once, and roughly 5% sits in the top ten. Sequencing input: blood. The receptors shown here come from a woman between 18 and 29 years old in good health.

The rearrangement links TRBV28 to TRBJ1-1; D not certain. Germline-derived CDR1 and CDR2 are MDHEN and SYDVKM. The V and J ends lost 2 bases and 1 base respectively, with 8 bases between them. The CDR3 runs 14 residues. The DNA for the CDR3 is TGTGCCAGCAGTTTACCCCGGGGGAACACTGAAGCTTTCTTT. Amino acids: CASSLPRGNTEAFF.

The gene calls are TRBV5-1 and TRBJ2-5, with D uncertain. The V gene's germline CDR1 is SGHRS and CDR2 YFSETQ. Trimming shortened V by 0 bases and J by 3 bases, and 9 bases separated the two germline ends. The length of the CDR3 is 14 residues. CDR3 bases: TGCGCCAGCAGCTTGGGCCAGAGAAAAGAGACCCAGTACTTC. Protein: CASSLGQRKETQYF.

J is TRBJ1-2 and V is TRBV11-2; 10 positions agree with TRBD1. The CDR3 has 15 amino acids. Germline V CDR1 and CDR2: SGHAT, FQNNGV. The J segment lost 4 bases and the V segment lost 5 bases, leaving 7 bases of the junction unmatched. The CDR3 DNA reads TGTGCCAGCAGCCCTAGACAGGGGGCCTCCTATGGCTACACCTTC. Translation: CASSPRQGASYGYTF. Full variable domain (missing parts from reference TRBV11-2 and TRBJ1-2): EAGVAQSPRYKIIEKRQSVAFWCNPISGHATLYWYQQILGQGPKLLIQFQNNGVVDDSQLPKDRFSAERLKGVDSTLKIQPAKLEDSAVYLCASSPRQGASYGYTFGSGTRLTVV.

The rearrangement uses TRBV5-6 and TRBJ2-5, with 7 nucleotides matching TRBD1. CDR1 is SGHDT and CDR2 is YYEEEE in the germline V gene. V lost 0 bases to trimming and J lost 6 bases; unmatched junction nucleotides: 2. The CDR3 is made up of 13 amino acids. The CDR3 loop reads CASSLGRGKTQYF. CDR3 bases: TGTGCCAGCAGCTTGGGCAGGGGGAAGACCCAGTACTTC.

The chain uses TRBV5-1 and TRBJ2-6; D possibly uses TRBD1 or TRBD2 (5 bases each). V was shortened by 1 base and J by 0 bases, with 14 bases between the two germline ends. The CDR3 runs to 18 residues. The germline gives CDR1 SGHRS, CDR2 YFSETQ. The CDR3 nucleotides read TGCGCCAGCAGCTTGAAAGGGACCGCTAGCTCTGGGGCCAACGTCCTGACTTTC. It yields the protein CASSLKGTASSGANVLTF.

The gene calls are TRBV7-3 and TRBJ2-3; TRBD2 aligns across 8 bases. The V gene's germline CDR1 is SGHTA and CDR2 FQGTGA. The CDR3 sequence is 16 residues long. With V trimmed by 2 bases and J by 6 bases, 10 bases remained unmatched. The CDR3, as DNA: TGTGCCAGCAGCTTATTGGGCGGGGGGCCTTCGGATACGCAGTATTTT. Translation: CASSLLGGGPSDTQYF.

The CDR3, as DNA: TGTGCCAGCAGTCCACAGGGGCGAGAAGAAAAACTGTTTTTT. Amino acid sequence: CASSPQGREEKLFF. This chain uses TRBV6-5 with TRBJ1-4, with TRBD1 matching 7 bases. V shed 5 bases, J shed 8 bases, and the junction held 8 bases outside the gene matches. Per germline, CDR1 MNHEY and CDR2 SVGAGI. CDR3 length: 14 amino acids.

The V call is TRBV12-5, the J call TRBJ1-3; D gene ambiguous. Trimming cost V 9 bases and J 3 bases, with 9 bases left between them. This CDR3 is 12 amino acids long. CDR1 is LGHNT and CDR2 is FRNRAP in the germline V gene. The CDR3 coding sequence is TGTGCTAGCCAGGACCGTGGAAACACCATATATTTT. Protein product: CASQDRGNTIYF.

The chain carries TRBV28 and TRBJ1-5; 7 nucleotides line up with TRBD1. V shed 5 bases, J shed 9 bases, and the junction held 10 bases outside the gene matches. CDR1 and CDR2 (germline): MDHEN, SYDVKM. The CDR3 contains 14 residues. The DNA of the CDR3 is TGTGCCAGCAGTCTTACAGGGGCCACGCGGCCCCAGCATTTT. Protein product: CASSLTGATRPQHF.

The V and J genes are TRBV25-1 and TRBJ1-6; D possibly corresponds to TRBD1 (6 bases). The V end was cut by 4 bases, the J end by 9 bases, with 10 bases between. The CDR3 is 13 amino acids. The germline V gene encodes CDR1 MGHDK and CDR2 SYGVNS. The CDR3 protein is CASSATGLSPLHF. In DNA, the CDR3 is TGTGCCAGCAGTGCCACAGGGCTTTCACCCCTCCACTTT.

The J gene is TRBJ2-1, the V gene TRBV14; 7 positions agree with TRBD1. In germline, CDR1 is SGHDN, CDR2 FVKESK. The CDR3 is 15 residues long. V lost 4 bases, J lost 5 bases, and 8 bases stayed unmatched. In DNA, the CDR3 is TGTGCCAGCAGCCTACGACAGGGTCGGGACAATGAGCAGTTCTTC. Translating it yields CASSLRQGRDNEQFF.

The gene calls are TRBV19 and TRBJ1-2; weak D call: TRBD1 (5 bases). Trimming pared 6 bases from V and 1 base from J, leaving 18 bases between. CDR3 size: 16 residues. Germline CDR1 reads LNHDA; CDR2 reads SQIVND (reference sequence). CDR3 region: CASSPGGGFGNYGYTF. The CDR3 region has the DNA TGTGCCAGTAGCCCCGGGGGAGGTTTTGGTAACTATGGCTACACCTTC.

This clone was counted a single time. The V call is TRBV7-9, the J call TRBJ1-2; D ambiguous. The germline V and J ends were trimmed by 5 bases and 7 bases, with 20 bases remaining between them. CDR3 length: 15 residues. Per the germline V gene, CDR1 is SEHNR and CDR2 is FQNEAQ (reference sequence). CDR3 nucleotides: TGTGCCAGCAGCCTACCCGGACTTACCCTCGTTGGCTACACCTTC. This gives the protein CASSLPGLTLVGYTF.

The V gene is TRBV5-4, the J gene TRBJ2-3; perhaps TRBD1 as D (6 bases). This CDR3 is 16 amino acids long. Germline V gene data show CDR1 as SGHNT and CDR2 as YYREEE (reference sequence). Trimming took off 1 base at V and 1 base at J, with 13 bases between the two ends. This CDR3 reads CASSLPGADGTDTQYF. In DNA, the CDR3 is TGTGCCAGCAGCTTGCCAGGGGCCGACGGCACAGATACGCAGTATTTT.

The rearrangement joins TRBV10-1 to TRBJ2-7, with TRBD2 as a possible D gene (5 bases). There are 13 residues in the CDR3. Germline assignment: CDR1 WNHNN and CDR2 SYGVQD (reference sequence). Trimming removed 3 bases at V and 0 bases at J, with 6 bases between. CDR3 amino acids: CASSEGGSYEQYF. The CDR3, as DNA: TGCGCCAGCAGTGAAGGAGGCTCCTACGAGCAGTACTTC.

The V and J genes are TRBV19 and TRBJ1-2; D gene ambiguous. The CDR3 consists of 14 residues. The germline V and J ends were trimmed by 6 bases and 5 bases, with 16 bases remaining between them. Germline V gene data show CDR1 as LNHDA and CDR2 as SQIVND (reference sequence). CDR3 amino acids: CASRPIETAYGYTF. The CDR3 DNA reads TGTGCCAGTAGACCCATCGAGACGGCTTATGGCTACACCTTC.

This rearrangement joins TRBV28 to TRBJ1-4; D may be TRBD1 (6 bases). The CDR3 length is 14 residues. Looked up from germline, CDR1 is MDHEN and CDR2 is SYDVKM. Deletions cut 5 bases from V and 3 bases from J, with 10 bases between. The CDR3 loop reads CASSKGGSNEKLFF. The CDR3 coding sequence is TGTGCCAGCAGTAAAGGGGGTTCTAATGAAAAACTGTTTTTT.

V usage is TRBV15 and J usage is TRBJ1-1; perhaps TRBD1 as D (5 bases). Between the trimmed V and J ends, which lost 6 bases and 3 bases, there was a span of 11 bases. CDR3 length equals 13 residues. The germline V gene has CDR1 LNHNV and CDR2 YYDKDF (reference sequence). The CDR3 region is CATRRQGDTEAFF. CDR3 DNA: TGTGCCACCAGAAGGCAGGGTGACACTGAAGCTTTCTTT.

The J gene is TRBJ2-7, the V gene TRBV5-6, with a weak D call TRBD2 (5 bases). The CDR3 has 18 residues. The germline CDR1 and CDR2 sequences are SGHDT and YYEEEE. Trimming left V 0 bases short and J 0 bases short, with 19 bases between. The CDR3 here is CASSLALRGGLSSYEQYF. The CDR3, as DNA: TGTGCCAGCAGCTTGGCCCTTCGCGGCGGGCTAAGCTCCTACGAGCAGTACTTC.

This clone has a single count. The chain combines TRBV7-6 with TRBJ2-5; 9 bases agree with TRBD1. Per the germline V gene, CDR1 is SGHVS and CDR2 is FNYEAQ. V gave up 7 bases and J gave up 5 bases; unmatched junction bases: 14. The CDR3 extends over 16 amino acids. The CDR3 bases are TGTGCCAGCACCAACTGGGGACAGGGAAACGTGGAGACCCAGTACTTC. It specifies CASTNWGQGNVETQYF.

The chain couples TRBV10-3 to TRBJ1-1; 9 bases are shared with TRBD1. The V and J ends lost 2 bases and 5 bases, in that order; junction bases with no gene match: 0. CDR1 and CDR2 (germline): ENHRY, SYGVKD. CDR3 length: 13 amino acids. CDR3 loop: CAISEGQGTEAFF. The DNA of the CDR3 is TGTGCCATCAGTGAGGGACAGGGGACTGAAGCTTTCTTT.

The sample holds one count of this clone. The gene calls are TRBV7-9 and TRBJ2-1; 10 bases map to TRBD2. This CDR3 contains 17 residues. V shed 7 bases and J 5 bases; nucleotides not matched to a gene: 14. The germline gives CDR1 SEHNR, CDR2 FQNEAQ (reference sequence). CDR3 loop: CASNLRASGGLNNEQFF. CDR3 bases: TGTGCCAGCAACCTTAGGGCTAGCGGGGGCCTAAACAATGAGCAGTTCTTC.

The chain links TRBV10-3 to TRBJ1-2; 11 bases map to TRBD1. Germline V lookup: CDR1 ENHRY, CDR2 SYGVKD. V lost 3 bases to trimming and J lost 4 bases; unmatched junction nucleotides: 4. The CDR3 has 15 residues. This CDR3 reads CAISDRDRGSYGYTF. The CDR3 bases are TGTGCCATCAGTGACCGGGACAGGGGGTCCTATGGCTACACCTTC.

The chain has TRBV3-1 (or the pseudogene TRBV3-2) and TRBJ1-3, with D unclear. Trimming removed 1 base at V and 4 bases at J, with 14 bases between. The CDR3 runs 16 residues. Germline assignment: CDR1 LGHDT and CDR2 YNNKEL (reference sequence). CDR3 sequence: CASSQGTTGYGNTIYF. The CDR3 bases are TGTGCCAGCAGCCAAGGAACAACGGGGTACGGAAACACCATATATTTT.

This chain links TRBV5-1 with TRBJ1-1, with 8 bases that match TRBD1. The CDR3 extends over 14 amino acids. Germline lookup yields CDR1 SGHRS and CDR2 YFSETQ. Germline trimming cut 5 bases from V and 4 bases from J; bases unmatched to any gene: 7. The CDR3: CASRSGQGGTEAFF. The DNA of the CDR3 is TGCGCCAGCAGATCCGGACAGGGAGGCACTGAAGCTTTCTTT.

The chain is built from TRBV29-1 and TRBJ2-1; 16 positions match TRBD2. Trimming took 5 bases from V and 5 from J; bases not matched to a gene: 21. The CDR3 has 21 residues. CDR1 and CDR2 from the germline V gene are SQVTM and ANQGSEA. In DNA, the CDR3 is TGCAGCGTTTCGACGATACCGGGACTAGCGGGAGGGCCCGAAATAAACAATGAGCAGTTCTTC. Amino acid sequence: CSVSTIPGLAGGPEINNEQFF.

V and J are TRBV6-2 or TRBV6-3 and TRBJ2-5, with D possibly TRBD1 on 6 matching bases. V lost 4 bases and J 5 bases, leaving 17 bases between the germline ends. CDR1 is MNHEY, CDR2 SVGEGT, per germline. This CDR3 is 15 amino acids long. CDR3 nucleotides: TGTGCCAGCAGTTTAGCCAGGGGAACGAGGGAGACCCAGTACTTC. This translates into CASSLARGTRETQYF.

CDR3 DNA sequence: TGTGCCAGCGGGACTAGCGGGAGCCATGAGCAGTTCTTC. This sequence encodes CASGTSGSHEQFF. The chain links TRBV5-4 to TRBJ2-1; 14 bases are shared with TRBD2. The CDR3 spans 13 residues. J was trimmed by 8 bases and V by 7 bases; bases with no gene match: 2. In germline, CDR1 is SGHNT, CDR2 YYREEE (reference sequence).